This T cell receptor beta chain is drawn from a study of T cells after yellow fever vaccination. Looked up from germline, CDR1 is SGHTA and CDR2 is FQGTGA. CDR3 size: 15 residues. V was pared by 1 base and J by 4 bases, with 11 bases between. TCRdb passed the 5' RACE reads through MiXCR, listing each CDR3 protein once. The data hold fewer than 450,000 distinct CDR3 sequences, with around 8.1% observed a single time. The sequencing used PBMCs, collected more than 35 days after the first yellow fever vaccination. The V and J genes are TRBV7-3 and TRBJ2-1, with TRBD1 as a possible D gene (6 bases). The receptor was derived from a man aged 18-30 years who received the YFV17D yellow fever vaccine. The CDR3 DNA reads TGTGCCAGCAGCTTAAGCCGGACAGTTTACAATGAGCAGTTCTTC. Translated: CASSLSRTVYNEQFF.